One sample yielded the 32 T cell receptor beta chains listed below, sequenced in a study of memory CD4+ T cells and cytomegalovirus serostatus. The repertoire was sequenced with immunoSEQ multiplex PCR; TCRdb's copy has only in-frame clones and lacks some. The data show under 55,000 clones, more than 70% seen once. Single viable CD3+CD4+CD8-CD45RO+ cells were sorted as the memory CD4+ T cells. Sequencing used memory CD4+ T cells from blood. These receptors all stem from an adult in good health and CMV-seropositive.

The rearrangement joins TRBV18 to TRBJ2-1; 9 bases are a match to TRBD2. The V gene's germline CDR1 is KGHSH and CDR2 LQKENI. The CDR3 runs 14 residues. The J segment lost 7 bases and the V segment lost 4 bases, leaving 5 bases of the junction unmatched. DNA of the CDR3: TGTGCCAGCTCACTACCGGGACTAGCTAATGAGCAGTTCTTC. This codes for CASSLPGLANEQFF.

The chain uses TRBV11-2 and TRBJ2-5; 7 nucleotides agree with TRBD1. The CDR3 contains 16 residues. Per the germline V gene, CDR1 is SGHAT and CDR2 is FQNNGV. J gave up 1 base and V 1 base, and 6 bases lay outside the gene matches. The CDR3 DNA is TGTGCCAGCAGCTTAGGTCAGGGACAGTCCCAAGAGACCCAGTACTTC. It yields the protein CASSLGQGQSQETQYF.

The chain carries TRBV7-2 and TRBJ2-2, with no clear D. The germline V gene has CDR1 SGHTA and CDR2 FQGNSA. V lost 0 bases, J lost 1 base, and 6 bases lay in between. This CDR3 has 15 residues. CDR3 coding DNA: TGTGCCAGCAGCTTAGCTGCAGTGAACACCGGGGAGCTGTTTTTT. Translated: CASSLAAVNTGELFF.

This clone was detected only a few times. The CDR3 sequence: CASTSTVGYGYTF. CDR3 sequence (DNA): TGTGCCAGCACATCAACAGTAGGATATGGCTACACCTTC. This chain joins TRBV28 and TRBJ1-2; no definite D call. Looked up from germline, CDR1 is MDHEN and CDR2 is SYDVKM. This CDR3 comprises 13 residues. Deletions cut 7 bases from V and 5 bases from J, with 14 bases between.

V is TRBV5-1 and J is TRBJ1-1; no definite D call. The germline CDR1 and CDR2 sequences are SGHRS and YFSETQ. V lost 4 bases and J 1 base, leaving 11 bases between the germline ends. This CDR3 has 14 residues. The CDR3 loop is CASSIDGWNTEAFF. The CDR3 DNA reads as TGCGCCAGCAGCATAGACGGATGGAACACTGAAGCTTTCTTT.

The chain uses TRBV18 and TRBJ2-1; 8 bases agree with TRBD2. Germline V gene sequence: CDR1 KGHSH, CDR2 LQKENI. The CDR3 is 17 amino acids. J lost 2 bases, V lost 0 bases, and 6 bases had no gene match. CDR3: CASSPPFAGGPYNEQFF. CDR3 sequence (DNA): TGTGCCAGCTCACCACCTTTCGCGGGAGGTCCCTACAATGAGCAGTTCTTC.

The V gene is TRBV4-1, the J gene TRBJ1-1; D gene ambiguous. CDR1 and CDR2 from the germline V gene are MGHRA and YSYEKL. Trimming shortened V by 3 bases and J by 0 bases, and 11 bases separated the two germline ends. There are 15 residues in the CDR3. The chain's CDR3 is CASSHPEVMNTEAFF. CDR3 sequence (DNA): TGCGCCAGCAGCCACCCAGAAGTTATGAACACTGAAGCTTTCTTT.

The chain has TRBV19 and TRBJ2-4, with D uncertain. V was clipped by 10 bases and J by 7 bases, with 20 bases between them. The CDR3 runs to 14 residues. The germline CDR1 and CDR2 sequences are LNHDA and SQIVND (reference sequence). The CDR3 loop is CATYKALLGNIQYF. For the CDR3, the DNA is TGTGCCACCTATAAGGCCTTACTGGGGAACATTCAGTACTTC.

The genes are TRBV7-9 and TRBJ1-4, with D unresolved. The V gene lost 1 base and the J gene lost 8 bases, with 14 bases spanning the gap. The CDR3 runs to 15 residues. CDR1 and CDR2 from the germline V gene are SEHNR and FQNEAQ (reference sequence). In DNA form, the CDR3 reads TGTGCCAGCAGCTTAGGAGCCCACCCGGGAGAAAAACTGTTTTTT. Its translation: CASSLGAHPGEKLFF.

Turning to this clone: Distinct nucleotide sequences in the sample also encode this CDR3. V and J are TRBV6-5 and TRBJ1-2, with D possibly being TRBD1 (5 bases). Germline loops: CDR1 MNHEY, CDR2 SVGAGI. The ends were cut back, 6 bases at V and 4 bases at J, with 9 bases in the middle. The CDR3 spans 12 residues. The DNA for the CDR3 is TGTGCCAGCAGCCGGGGCGGCTATGGCTACACCTTC. Amino acid sequence: CASSRGGYGYTF.

The gene calls are TRBV30 and TRBJ1-1; possibly TRBD1 for D (5 bases). The V gene lost 2 bases and the J gene lost 1 base, with 14 bases spanning the gap. In germline, CDR1 is GTSNPN, CDR2 SVGIG (reference sequence). The CDR3 consists of 15 residues. The CDR3 loop is CAWSLRLGGNTEAFF. The CDR3, as DNA: TGTGCCTGGAGTCTACGGCTTGGGGGGAACACTGAAGCTTTCTTT.

This clone was counted once. The genes are TRBV27 and TRBJ2-2; the match to TRBD2 covers 16 bases. Germline trimming cut 6 bases from V and 5 bases from J; bases unmatched to any gene: 6. CDR1 is MNHEY, CDR2 SMNVEV, per germline (reference sequence). The CDR3 contains 17 residues. As DNA, the CDR3 is TGTGCCAGCAGGCAGGGACTAGCGGGGGGGCGAACCGGGGAGCTGTTTTTT. Translation: CASRQGLAGGRTGELFF.

This clone occurred once. This chain uses TRBV7-3 with TRBJ2-5, with D perhaps being TRBD1 or TRBD2 (5 bases each). The CDR3 sequence is 15 residues long. Germline V gene data show CDR1 as SGHTA and CDR2 as FQGTGA. V lost 5 bases and J lost 1, with 14 bases in between. The CDR3 here is CASSAQPGPQETQYF. The DNA of the CDR3 is TGTGCCAGCAGCGCCCAACCGGGACCCCAAGAGACCCAGTACTTC.

The chain uses TRBV18 and TRBJ2-2; 11 nucleotides match TRBD2. There are 16 residues in the CDR3. Looked up from germline, CDR1 is KGHSH and CDR2 is LQKENI. The V gene end was trimmed by 3 bases and the J gene end by 4 bases; junction bases not matched to a gene: 4. The CDR3 sequence is CASSPRLAGGTGELFF. CDR3 nucleotide sequence: TGTGCCAGCTCACCGCGGCTAGCGGGGGGCACCGGGGAGCTGTTTTTT.

The chain uses TRBV11-1 and TRBJ2-1; possibly TRBD2 for D (5 bases). The CDR3 contains 15 residues. Deletions cut 7 bases from V and 4 bases from J, with 17 bases between. Germline V gene data show CDR1 as SGHAT and CDR2 as FQDESV (reference sequence). This CDR3 is CASNPGAREYNEQFF. Written as DNA, the CDR3 is TGTGCCAGCAACCCCGGCGCTAGGGAGTACAATGAGCAGTTCTTC.

The chain recombines TRBV11-1 with TRBJ2-1; 9 nucleotides agree with TRBD2. V shed 2 bases and J 0 bases; nucleotides not matched to a gene: 8. Germline V CDR1 and CDR2: SGHAT, FQDESV (reference sequence). The CDR3 has 18 amino acids. The DNA of the CDR3 is TGTGCCAGCAGCTTAAGGGGGTTGCGGGGGGGCTCCTACAATGAGCAGTTCTTC. Translated, it gives CASSLRGLRGGSYNEQFF.

The V and J genes are TRBV28 and TRBJ2-1, with TRBD2 matching over 15 bases. V trimming: 4 bases; J trimming: 9 bases; junction bases outside the gene matches: 13. Germline V gives CDR1 MDHEN, CDR2 SYDVKM. The CDR3 totals 18 residues. The CDR3 DNA is TGTGCCAGCAGTTCTCGAGTCGGGACTAGCGGGAGGATCAGTGAGCAGTTCTTC. It is translated as CASSSRVGTSGRISEQFF.

The CDR3, as DNA: TGTGCCAGCTCACCGCGGACAGTAACCTACGAGCAGTACTTC. Translated, it gives CASSPRTVTYEQYF. The chain uses TRBV18 and TRBJ2-7; D is perhaps TRBD1 (6 bases). CDR3 size: 14 residues. Germline CDR1 reads KGHSH; CDR2 reads LQKENI. V shed 3 bases and J shed 2 bases, with 11 bases lying between them.

V and J are TRBV2 and TRBJ2-6; the D is unclear. CDR1 SNHLY and CDR2 FYNNEI come from the germline V gene. Trimming cost V 0 bases and J 4 bases, with 13 bases left between them. The CDR3 extends over 17 amino acids. Written as DNA, the CDR3 is TGTGCCAGCAGTGAAGCGCTTTTGGGTTCCGGGGCCAACGTCCTGACTTTC. This encodes CASSEALLGSGANVLTF.

The chain has TRBV7-9 and TRBJ2-7, with TRBD2 as a possible D gene (6 bases). CDR1 and CDR2 (germline): SEHNR, FQNEAQ (reference sequence). Trimming stripped 1 base from V and 5 bases from J, with 9 bases between. This CDR3 spans 13 amino acids. The CDR3 sequence is CASSLGWGDEQYF. The DNA of the CDR3 is TGTGCCAGCAGCTTAGGTTGGGGGGACGAGCAGTACTTC.

The chain joins TRBV11-2 to TRBJ1-6; D is undetermined. The CDR3 runs 16 residues. V dropped 2 bases and J dropped 0 bases, with 8 bases sitting between them. Germline-derived CDR1 and CDR2 are SGHAT and FQNNGV. The CDR3 nucleotides are TGTGCCAGCAGCTTATGGACGAGCTCCTATAATTCACCCCTCCACTTT. Protein: CASSLWTSSYNSPLHF.

The V gene is TRBV27, the J gene TRBJ2-5; D remains unclear. CDR1 and CDR2 (germline): MNHEY, SMNVEV (reference sequence). The CDR3 length is 14 residues. Trimming removed 7 bases from V and 2 bases from J, with 14 bases in between. The CDR3 loop reads CASTSHRRQETQYF. The CDR3 DNA sequence: TGTGCCAGCACCTCTCACCGCAGGCAAGAGACCCAGTACTTC.

This clone was picked up a small number of times. This chain joins TRBV27 and TRBJ2-3; no firm D call. V lost 5 bases, J lost 5 bases, and 14 bases lay in between. Germline values: CDR1 MNHEY, CDR2 SMNVEV (reference sequence). The CDR3 covers 14 residues. The DNA for the CDR3 is TGTGCCAGCAGTCGCGGACCTGCTGAAGATACGCAGTATTTT. Residues: CASSRGPAEDTQYF.

The rearrangement links TRBV6-4 to TRBJ1-6; D remains ambiguous. Germline V gives CDR1 MRHNA, CDR2 SNTAGT. This CDR3 has 13 residues. The V gene lost 3 bases and the J gene lost 8 bases, with 8 bases spanning the gap. DNA for the CDR3: TGTGCCAGCAGTGAAGCATGGGATTCACCCCTCCACTTT. Protein: CASSEAWDSPLHF.

V is TRBV18 and J is TRBJ2-2; 8 nucleotides line up with TRBD1. V was clipped by 6 bases and J by 5 bases; unmatched bases: 8. The CDR3 is made up of 15 amino acids. The germline gives CDR1 KGHSH, CDR2 LQKENI. CDR3 sequence (DNA): TGTGCCAGCTCCTCGGGACAGGTTGGAACCGGGGAGCTGTTTTTT. It translates to CASSSGQVGTGELFF.

The chain recombines TRBV29-1 with TRBJ2-1; perhaps D is TRBD1 or TRBD2 (5 bases each). CDR3 length: 15 amino acids. V was cut by 4 bases and J by 4 bases, with 17 bases left in between. Per the germline V gene, CDR1 is SQVTM and CDR2 is ANQGSEA. This chain's CDR3 is CSVVLAGTIYNEQFF. DNA of the CDR3: TGCAGCGTTGTTCTGGCCGGGACCATTTACAATGAGCAGTTCTTC.

The V gene is TRBV5-4, the J gene TRBJ2-6; 7 bases align to TRBD2. The CDR3 consists of 19 residues. Germline V gene lookup returns CDR1 SGHNT and CDR2 YYREEE (reference sequence). The V and J ends lost 1 base and 0 bases, in that order; junction bases with no gene match: 10. The DNA for the CDR3 is TGTGCCAGCAGCTTGTGGCGGGGGATTTCTCTCTCTGGGGCCAACGTCCTGACTTTC. It translates to CASSLWRGISLSGANVLTF.

V is TRBV30 and J is TRBJ2-7, with D possibly TRBD2 on 5 matching bases. Germline lookup yields CDR1 GTSNPN and CDR2 SVGIG (reference sequence). Trimming pared 0 bases from V and 3 bases from J, leaving 12 bases between. The CDR3 covers 14 residues. CDR3 DNA sequence: TGTGCCTGGAGTGTGGTTGGGAGCCTCTACGAGCAGTACTTC. This translates into CAWSVVGSLYEQYF. Combining the CDR3 with reference TRBV30 and TRBJ2-7 gives the whole variable domain SQTIHQWPATLVQPVGSPLSLECTVEGTSNPNLYWYRQAAGRGLQLLFYSVGIGQISSEVPQNLSASRPQDRQFILSSKKLLLSDSGFYLCAWSVVGSLYEQYFGPGTRLTVT.

The chain couples TRBV30 to TRBJ1-2, with a possible D match to TRBD1 (5 bases). Germline CDR1 GTSNPN, CDR2 SVGIG (reference sequence). V lost 2 bases to trimming and J lost 8 bases, with 12 bases between them. This CDR3 is 12 amino acids long. This CDR3 is CAWSMGLEGYTF. The CDR3 DNA reads as TGTGCCTGGAGTATGGGACTTGAAGGCTACACCTTC.

The chain joins TRBV5-1 to TRBJ1-1; 8 nucleotides line up with TRBD1. V lost 4 bases and J lost 0; bases outside the gene matches: 11. The V gene's germline CDR1 is SGHRS and CDR2 YFSETQ. This CDR3 spans 17 amino acids. For the CDR3, the DNA is TGCGCCAGCAGCCCAGGGGGCGGCGGACAGATGAACACTGAAGCTTTCTTT. This codes for CASSPGGGGQMNTEAFF. Full variable domain (outside the CDR3, taken from reference TRBV5-1 and TRBJ1-1): KAGVTQTPRYLIKTRGQQVTLSCSPISGHRSVSWYQQTPGQGLQFLFEYFSETQRNKGNFPGRFSGRQFSNSRSEMNVSTLELGDSALYLCASSPGGGGQMNTEAFFGQGTRLTVV.

The rearrangement uses TRBV7-2 and TRBJ2-1, with TRBD1 identical over 7 bases. The CDR3 covers 15 residues. Per the germline V gene, CDR1 is SGHTA and CDR2 is FQGNSA. Trimming took 5 bases from V and 2 from J; bases not matched to a gene: 6. Here the CDR3 reads CASSPRQGAYNEQFF. The CDR3 DNA reads TGTGCCAGCAGCCCACGACAGGGAGCCTACAATGAGCAGTTCTTC.

This chain connects TRBV7-3 to TRBJ2-2; D is ambiguous. V lost 1 base and J 4 bases, leaving 7 bases between the germline ends. Looked up from germline, CDR1 is SGHTA and CDR2 is FQGTGA. The CDR3 totals 14 residues. The CDR3 DNA is TGTGCCAGCAGCTTAAGGCAGCCCACCGGGGAGCTGTTTTTT. It is translated as CASSLRQPTGELFF.